Each of the 25 T cell receptor beta chains below was sequenced from the same sample in a study of long-term antiretroviral therapy in people with HIV. The assay used was immunoSEQ (version v3.0), run at survey level. Sequencing was performed with immunoSEQ multiplex PCR; in TCRdb, only in-frame clones are kept and a portion is missing. The table shows some 30,000 clones, with roughly nine tenths occurring only once. The sample consisted of unsorted PBMCs, taken 3.1 years after starting antiretroviral therapy. The receptor set was obtained from a man between 18 and 29 years old with HIV.

This chain connects TRBV5-4 to TRBJ1-2; D remains ambiguous. This CDR3 spans 11 amino acids. Germline values: CDR1 SGHNT, CDR2 YYREEE (reference sequence). The V and J ends lost 0 bases and 8 bases respectively, with 5 bases between them. CDR3 region: CASSLGPGYTF. Written as DNA, the CDR3 is TGTGCCAGCAGCTTGGGACCCGGCTACACCTTC.

J is TRBJ1-1 and V is TRBV7-6; no clear D. Germline CDR1 SGHVS, CDR2 FNYEAQ. The CDR3 is 14 amino acids. The V and J ends lost 4 bases and 1 base respectively, with 10 bases between them. The CDR3: CASSSTPTNTEAFF. CDR3 DNA sequence: TGTGCCAGCAGCTCGACTCCCACGAACACTGAAGCTTTCTTT.

The chain couples TRBV5-8 to TRBJ2-1; TRBD2 might be the D (5 bases). The V end lost 0 bases, the J end lost 7 bases, and 11 bases lay between the germline ends. The CDR3 sequence is 14 residues long. Germline-derived CDR1 and CDR2 are SGHTS and YDEGEE. The CDR3 loop is CASSLVSEWNEQFF. In DNA, the CDR3 is TGTGCCAGCAGCTTGGTTAGCGAGTGGAATGAGCAGTTCTTC.

In its sample, this clone was seen a few times. The chain joins TRBV28 to TRBJ1-5; D gene uncertain. V was cut by 3 bases and J by 1 base, with 7 bases left in between. The CDR3 consists of 14 residues. Germline V gene sequence: CDR1 MDHEN, CDR2 SYDVKM. CDR3 sequence: CASSLSVSNQPQHF. Written as DNA, the CDR3 is TGTGCCAGCAGTTTGAGCGTAAGCAATCAGCCCCAGCATTTT.

The V gene is TRBV7-8, the J gene TRBJ1-1, with D possibly being TRBD1 (6 bases). This CDR3 is built from 13 residues. Germline lookup yields CDR1 SGHVS and CDR2 FQNEAQ. Trimming took off 2 bases at V and 11 bases at J, with 15 bases between the two ends. Here the CDR3 reads CASSLRDTPGAFF. CDR3 nucleotides: TGTGCCAGCAGCTTACGGGACACTCCGGGGGCTTTCTTT.

The chain recombines TRBV7-9 with TRBJ2-7; possibly TRBD1 or TRBD2 for D (6 bases each). Germline assignment: CDR1 SEHNR and CDR2 FQNEAQ (reference sequence). This CDR3 has 16 amino acids. Trimming stripped 5 bases from V and 2 bases from J, with 19 bases between. This chain's CDR3 is CASSPVGGSRTYEQYF. The DNA for the CDR3 is TGTGCCAGCAGCCCCGTCGGGGGCTCCCGCACCTACGAGCAGTACTTC.

The chain couples TRBV27 to TRBJ1-2, with D maybe TRBD1 (5 bases). The germline CDR1 and CDR2 sequences are MNHEY and SMNVEV (reference sequence). Trimming stripped 7 bases from V and 0 bases from J, with 9 bases between. The CDR3 totals 13 residues. The CDR3 DNA sequence: TGTGCCAGCAAACCGACAGCTAACTATGGCTACACCTTC. It translates to CASKPTANYGYTF.

A single count supports this clone. The chain employs TRBV30 and TRBJ2-3; D gene unclear. The ends were cut back, 3 bases at V and 6 bases at J, with 7 bases in the middle. In germline, CDR1 is GTSNPN, CDR2 SVGIG (reference sequence). This CDR3 is 11 amino acids long. For the CDR3, the DNA is TGTGCCTGGAGCCCGGCCGATACGCAGTATTTT. Amino acid sequence: CAWSPADTQYF.

The chain employs TRBV7-9 and TRBJ1-4, with D unresolved. V lost 4 bases, J lost 8 bases, and 14 bases lay in between. Germline V gene lookup returns CDR1 SEHNR and CDR2 FQNEAQ (reference sequence). The CDR3 extends over 14 amino acids. The CDR3 protein is CASSSRERREKLFF. The CDR3 coding sequence is TGTGCCAGCAGCTCCCGGGAACGTCGGGAAAAACTGTTTTTT.

The gene calls are TRBV5-1 and TRBJ2-5; TRBD2 is a possible D gene (7 bases). The V gene's germline CDR1 is SGHRS and CDR2 YFSETQ. The CDR3 consists of 15 residues. The V gene lost 2 bases and the J gene lost 1 base, with 12 bases spanning the gap. CDR3 in amino acids: CASSFQRGAQETQYF. The CDR3, as DNA: TGCGCCAGCAGCTTCCAACGGGGGGCCCAAGAGACCCAGTACTTC.

This clone showed up just a few times. The chain has TRBV6-5 and TRBJ1-2, with D perhaps matching TRBD1 (5 bases). Trimming took 0 bases from V and 4 from J, leaving 15 bases between them. Germline values: CDR1 MNHEY, CDR2 SVGAGI. The CDR3 sequence is 16 residues long. CDR3 region: CASSYSGTEPSYGYTF. The CDR3 DNA is TGTGCCAGCAGTTACTCCGGGACGGAGCCTTCCTATGGCTACACCTTC.

The genes are TRBV25-1 and TRBJ1-1, with D possibly TRBD1 on 5 matching bases. This CDR3 region has 10 residues. Germline assignment: CDR1 MGHDK and CDR2 SYGVNS. Trimming took 8 bases from V and 7 from J, leaving 8 bases between them. CDR3 sequence (DNA): TGTGCCAGCGGGGACCTTGAAGCTTTCTTT. Protein product: CASGDLEAFF.

V usage is TRBV7-9 and J usage is TRBJ1-2, with D possibly being TRBD1 (5 bases). Germline V CDR1 and CDR2: SEHNR, FQNEAQ (reference sequence). The CDR3 is 14 residues long. Trimming left V 4 bases short and J 9 bases short, with 18 bases between. The CDR3 coding sequence is TGTGCCAGCAGCTACCCAGACAGACCCTTAAGCTACACCTTC. Amino acid sequence: CASSYPDRPLSYTF.

The chain has TRBV19 and TRBJ2-7; D remains unclear. Germline V gene sequence: CDR1 LNHDA, CDR2 SQIVND (reference sequence). This CDR3 comprises 15 residues. Trimming took 6 bases from V and 2 from J, leaving 17 bases between them. CDR3 residues: CASSPGSGVTYEQYF. CDR3 bases: TGTGCCAGTAGCCCGGGTAGTGGGGTTACCTACGAGCAGTACTTC.

On this clone: At one of its ends the junction is not consistent with the germline gene, which may arise from a read error. The CDR3 spells CASSRQGRGTDTQYF. CDR3 coding DNA: TGTGCTAGCAGCAGACAGGGACGGGGCACAGATACGCAGTATTTT. V and J are TRBV7-7 and TRBJ2-3; TRBD1 aligns across 7 bases. The CDR3 sequence is 15 residues long. From germline, CDR1 is SSHAT and CDR2 FNYEAQ (reference sequence).

This sequence joins TRBV15 and TRBJ2-1; 7 bases line up with TRBD1. CDR3 length: 14 residues. Germline CDR1 LNHNV, CDR2 YYDKDF (reference sequence). The J segment lost 4 bases and the V segment lost 7 bases, leaving 7 bases of the junction unmatched. The CDR3 spells CATNHGTEYNEQFF. In DNA, the CDR3 is TGTGCCACCAACCACGGGACAGAGTACAATGAGCAGTTCTTC.

CDR3 in amino acids: CASSQIPTGGYGGELFF. The CDR3 DNA reads TGCGCCAGCAGCCAGATCCCCACAGGGGGTTACGGCGGGGAGCTGTTTTTT. The chain joins TRBV4-3 to TRBJ2-2; 8 bases are shared with TRBD1. J gave up 7 bases and V 3 bases, and 13 bases lay outside the gene matches. Germline V gene data show CDR1 as LGHNA and CDR2 as YSLEER. This CDR3 comprises 17 residues.

The chain is built from TRBV7-2 and TRBJ2-5, with 8 bases aligning to TRBD1. The CDR3 covers 15 residues. The V gene end was trimmed by 0 bases and the J gene end by 5 bases; junction bases not matched to a gene: 5. In germline, CDR1 is SGHTA, CDR2 FQGNSA. CDR3 DNA: TGTGCCAGCAGCTTAGCCCTGGACAGGGATGAGACCCAGTACTTC. It translates to CASSLALDRDETQYF.

The genes are TRBV4-2 and TRBJ2-5; no clear D gene. The CDR3 covers 14 residues. Trimming removed 0 bases from V and 2 bases from J, with 7 bases in between. Germline CDR1 and CDR2: LGHNA and YNFKEQ. CDR3 bases: TGTGCCAGCAGCCAAGATCGCCAGCAAGAGACCCAGTACTTC. It translates to CASSQDRQQETQYF.

The genes are TRBV19 and TRBJ2-7, with D perhaps matching TRBD1 (5 bases). V gave up 6 bases and J gave up 5 bases, with 14 bases separating them. There are 13 residues in the CDR3. Germline CDR1 LNHDA, CDR2 SQIVND (reference sequence). The CDR3 DNA reads TGTGCCAGTAGCGCAAGGGGTACGGACGAGCAGTACTTC. The encoded protein is CASSARGTDEQYF.

This clone was detected only once. The chain has TRBV4-2 and TRBJ2-2; 11 bases line up with TRBD1. V was clipped by 1 base and J by 6 bases; unmatched bases: 7. CDR1 and CDR2 from the germline V gene are LGHNA and YNFKEQ. The CDR3 covers 17 residues. For the CDR3, the DNA is TGTGCCAGCAGCCAAGCGGGGACAGGGGGATATGCCGGGGAGCTGTTTTTT. This sequence encodes CASSQAGTGGYAGELFF.

The genes are TRBV19 and TRBJ1-5; D unresolved. Germline CDR1 reads LNHDA; CDR2 reads SQIVND (reference sequence). V was pared by 2 bases and J by 4 bases, with 15 bases between. The CDR3 is made up of 16 amino acids. CDR3 amino acids: CASSISGMLTNQPQHF. CDR3 DNA sequence: TGTGCCAGTAGTATAAGTGGAATGCTCACTAATCAGCCCCAGCATTTT.

Notes on this clone: The conserved phenylalanine or tryptophan is not found at the CDR3 terminus, so this likely reflects a read error. The limits of the CDR3 on the DNA are not certain, so only TCRdb's listed CDR3 is given. V is TRBV18 and J is TRBJ1-6; the D call TRBD1 from the table was never checked on the DNA. Germline CDR1 is KGHSH and CDR2 is LQKENI. The CDR3 spans 9 amino acids, including both terminal residues. The chain's CDR3 is CASSPGQQA.

CDR3 nucleotides: TGTGCCAGCTCTCACGACGCGGCCCACGAGCAGTACTTC. Protein sequence: CASSHDAAHEQYF. The V and J genes are TRBV18 and TRBJ2-7; D gene uncertain. CDR3 size: 13 residues. Germline CDR1 KGHSH, CDR2 LQKENI. V was pared by 6 bases and J by 5 bases, with 14 bases between. Using reference TRBV18 and TRBJ2-7 for the parts outside the CDR3, the full variable domain is NAGVMQNPRHLVRRRGQEARLRCSPMKGHSHVYWYRQLPEEGLKFMVYLQKENIIDESGMPKERFSAEFPKEGPSILRIQQVVRGDSAAYFCASSHDAAHEQYFGPGTRLTVT.

This rearrangement joins TRBV4-2 to TRBJ1-1; TRBD1 agrees at 7 bases. This CDR3 comprises 15 residues. The V and J ends lost 4 bases and 0 bases, in that order; junction bases with no gene match: 5. Per germline, CDR1 LGHNA and CDR2 YNFKEQ. The CDR3 spells CASSPRGTVNTEAFF. The CDR3 region has the DNA TGTGCCAGCAGCCCTCGCGGGACAGTGAACACTGAAGCTTTCTTT.